The source of this T cell receptor beta chain is a study of cytomegalovirus exposure and HLA in healthy donors. The wider study: Inside one of the first data releases sat about 85 million unique TCRs taken from HLA-typed donors. Assignment to the Caucasian-associated ancestry cluster applied to approximately 80% of the approximately 370 genotyped donors. Study-wide results and caveats: Analysis performed later showed TCR beta chains linked to HLA being more clonally expanded than equally common others.

Germline values: CDR1 MNHNS, CDR2 SASEGT. The CDR3 spans 14 residues. With 8 bases clipped from V and 2 bases from J, the junction kept 6 bases outside the gene matches. Donors had nominal health at sampling but likely had unrecorded immune exposures. Concerning this clone: The antigen is not known.

The study ran its PCR with 60 Vbeta and 13 Jbeta primers. Clones were read by immunoSEQ multiplex PCR, and TCRdb kept only the in-frame ones, dropping some. This sample carries about 160,000 clones, 70% to 80% of them seen once, and the ten largest clones take 1.3%. The V call is TRBV6-1, the J call TRBJ2-7; 10 positions match TRBD1. The source material was PBMCs. This TCR derives from a woman aged 45-59 years in good health and CMV-seronegative. The CDR3 reads CASVIGTGAYEQYF. CDR3 DNA sequence: TGTGCCAGCGTCATTGGGACAGGGGCCTACGAGCAGTACTTC.